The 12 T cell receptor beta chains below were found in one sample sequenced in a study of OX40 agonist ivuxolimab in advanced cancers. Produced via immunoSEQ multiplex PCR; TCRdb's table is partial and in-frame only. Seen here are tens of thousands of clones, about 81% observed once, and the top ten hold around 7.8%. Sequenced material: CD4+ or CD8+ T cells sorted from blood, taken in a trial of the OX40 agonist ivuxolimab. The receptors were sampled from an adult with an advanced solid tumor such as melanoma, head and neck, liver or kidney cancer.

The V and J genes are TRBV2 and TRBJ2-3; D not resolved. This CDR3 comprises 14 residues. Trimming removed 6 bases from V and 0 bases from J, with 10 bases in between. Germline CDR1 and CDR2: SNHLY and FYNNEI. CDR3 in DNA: TGTGCCAGCAGGGGCGGTACTAGCACAGATACGCAGTATTTT. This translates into CASRGGTSTDTQYF.

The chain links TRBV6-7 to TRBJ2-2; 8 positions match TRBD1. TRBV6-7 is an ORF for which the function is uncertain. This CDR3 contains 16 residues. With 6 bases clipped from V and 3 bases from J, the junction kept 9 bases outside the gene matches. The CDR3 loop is CASSPGGPDYTGELFF. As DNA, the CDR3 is TGTGCCAGCAGCCCAGGGGGCCCAGATTACACCGGGGAGCTGTTTTTT.

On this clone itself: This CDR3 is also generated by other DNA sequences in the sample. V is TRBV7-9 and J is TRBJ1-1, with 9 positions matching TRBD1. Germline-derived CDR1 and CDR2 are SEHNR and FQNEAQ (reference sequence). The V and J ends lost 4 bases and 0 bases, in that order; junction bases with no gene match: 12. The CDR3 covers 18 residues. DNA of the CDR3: TGTGCCAGCAGCTCAAGACAGGGGGTCCGACTTCTGAACACTGAAGCTTTCTTT. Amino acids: CASSSRQGVRLLNTEAFF.

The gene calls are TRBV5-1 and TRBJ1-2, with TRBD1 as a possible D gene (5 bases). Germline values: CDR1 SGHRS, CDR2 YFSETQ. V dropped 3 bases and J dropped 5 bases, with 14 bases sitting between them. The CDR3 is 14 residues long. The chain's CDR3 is CASSSGGADYGYTF. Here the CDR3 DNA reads TGCGCCAGCAGCTCGGGTGGGGCGGATTATGGCTACACCTTC.

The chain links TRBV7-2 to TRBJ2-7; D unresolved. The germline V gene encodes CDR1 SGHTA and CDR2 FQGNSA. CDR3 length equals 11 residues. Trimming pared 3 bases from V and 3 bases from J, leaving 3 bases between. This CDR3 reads CASSFSYEQYF. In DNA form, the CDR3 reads TGTGCCAGCAGCTTTAGCTACGAGCAGTACTTC.

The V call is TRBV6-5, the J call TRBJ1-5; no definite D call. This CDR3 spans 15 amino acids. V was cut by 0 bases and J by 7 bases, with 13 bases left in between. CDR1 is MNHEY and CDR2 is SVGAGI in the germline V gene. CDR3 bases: TGTGCCAGCAGTTACTCGTTTGGTTCTAACCAGCCCCAGCATTTT. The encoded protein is CASSYSFGSNQPQHF.

The CDR3 loop reads CASSLMGADTQYF. The CDR3 region has the DNA TGCGCCAGCAGCTTGATGGGGGCAGATACGCAGTATTTT. The J gene is TRBJ2-3, the V gene TRBV5-1; D might be TRBD1 or TRBD2, each matching 5 bases. Trimming took off 1 base at V and 4 bases at J, with 7 bases between the two ends. Germline V CDR1 and CDR2: SGHRS, YFSETQ. The CDR3 consists of 13 residues.

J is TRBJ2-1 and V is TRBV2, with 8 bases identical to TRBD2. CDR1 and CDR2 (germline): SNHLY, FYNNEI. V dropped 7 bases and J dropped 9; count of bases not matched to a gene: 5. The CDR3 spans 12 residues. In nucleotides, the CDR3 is TGTGCCAGCACTTTTACTAGCGGTGAGCAGTTCTTC. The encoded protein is CASTFTSGEQFF.

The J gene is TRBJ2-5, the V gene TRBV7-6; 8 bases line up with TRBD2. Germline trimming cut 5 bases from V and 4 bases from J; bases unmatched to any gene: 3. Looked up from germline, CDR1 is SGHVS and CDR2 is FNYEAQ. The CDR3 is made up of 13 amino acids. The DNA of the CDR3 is TGTGCCAGCAGCCCGGGGGGGGCAGAGACCCAGTACTTC. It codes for CASSPGGAETQYF.

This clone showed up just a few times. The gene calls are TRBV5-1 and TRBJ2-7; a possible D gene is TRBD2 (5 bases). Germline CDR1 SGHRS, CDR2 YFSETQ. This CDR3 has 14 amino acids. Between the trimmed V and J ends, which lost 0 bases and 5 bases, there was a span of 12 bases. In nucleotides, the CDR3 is TGCGCCAGCAGCTTGGCCCAACGGGGAGACGAGCAGTACTTC. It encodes CASSLAQRGDEQYF.

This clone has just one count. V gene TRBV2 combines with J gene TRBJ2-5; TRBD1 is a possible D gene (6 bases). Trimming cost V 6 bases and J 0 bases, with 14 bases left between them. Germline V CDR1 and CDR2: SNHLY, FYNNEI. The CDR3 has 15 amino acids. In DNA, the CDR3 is TGTGCCAGCAGCCCGACGGACAGAAACCAAGAGACCCAGTACTTC. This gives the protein CASSPTDRNQETQYF.

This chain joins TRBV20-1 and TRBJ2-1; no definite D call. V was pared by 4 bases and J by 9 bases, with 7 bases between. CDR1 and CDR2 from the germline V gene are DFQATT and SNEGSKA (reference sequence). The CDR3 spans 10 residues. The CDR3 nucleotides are TGCAGTGCTATGTACGCTGAGCAGTTCTTC. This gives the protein CSAMYAEQFF.